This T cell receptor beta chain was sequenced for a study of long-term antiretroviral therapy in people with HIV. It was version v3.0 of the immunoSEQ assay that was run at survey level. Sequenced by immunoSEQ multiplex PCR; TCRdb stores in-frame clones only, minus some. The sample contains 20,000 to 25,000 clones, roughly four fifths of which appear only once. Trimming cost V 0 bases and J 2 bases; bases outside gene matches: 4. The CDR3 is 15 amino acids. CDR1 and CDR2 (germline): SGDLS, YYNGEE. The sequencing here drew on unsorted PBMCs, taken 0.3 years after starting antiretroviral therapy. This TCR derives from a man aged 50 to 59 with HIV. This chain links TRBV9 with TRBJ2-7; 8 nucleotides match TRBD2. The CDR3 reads CASSVETSATYEQYF. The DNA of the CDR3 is TGTGCCAGCAGCGTAGAGACTAGCGCAACCTACGAGCAGTACTTC.